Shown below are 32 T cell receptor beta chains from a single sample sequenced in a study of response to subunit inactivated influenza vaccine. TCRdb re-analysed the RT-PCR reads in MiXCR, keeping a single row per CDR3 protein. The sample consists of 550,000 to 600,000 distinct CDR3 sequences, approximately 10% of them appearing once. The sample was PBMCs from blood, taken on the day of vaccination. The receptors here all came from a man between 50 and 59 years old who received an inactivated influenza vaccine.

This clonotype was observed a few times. In DNA form, the CDR3 reads TGTGCCAGCAATCCGACTAGCGGGGGCCCTTACAATGAGCAGTTCTTC. Translation: CASNPTSGGPYNEQFF. This chain connects TRBV6-4 to TRBJ2-1; 12 bases line up with TRBD2. After removal of 7 bases from V and 4 bases from J, the junction contained 8 bases not matched to a gene. This CDR3 is built from 16 residues. The germline V gene has CDR1 MRHNA and CDR2 SNTAGT.

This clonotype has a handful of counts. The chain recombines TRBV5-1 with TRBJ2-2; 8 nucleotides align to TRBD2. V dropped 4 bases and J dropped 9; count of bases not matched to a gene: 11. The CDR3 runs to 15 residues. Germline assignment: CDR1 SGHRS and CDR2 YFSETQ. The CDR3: CASSPGGALGRELFF. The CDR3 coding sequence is TGCGCCAGCAGCCCCGGGGGGGCCCTAGGACGGGAGCTGTTTTTT.

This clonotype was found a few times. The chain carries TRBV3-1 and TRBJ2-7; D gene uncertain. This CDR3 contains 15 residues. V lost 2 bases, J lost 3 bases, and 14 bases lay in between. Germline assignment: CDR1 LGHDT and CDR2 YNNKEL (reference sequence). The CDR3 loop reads CASSQSHGPVYEQYF. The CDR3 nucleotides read TGTGCCAGCAGCCAATCCCACGGACCAGTCTACGAGCAGTACTTC.

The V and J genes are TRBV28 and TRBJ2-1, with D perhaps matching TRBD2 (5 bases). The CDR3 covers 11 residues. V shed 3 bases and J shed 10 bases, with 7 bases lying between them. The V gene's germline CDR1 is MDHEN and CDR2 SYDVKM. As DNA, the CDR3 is TGTGCCAGCAGTTTCGAGGGAGAGCAGTTCTTC. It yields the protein CASSFEGEQFF.

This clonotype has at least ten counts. The CDR3 reads CSVEVSSSYEQYF. The CDR3 DNA reads TGCAGCGTTGAAGTTTCCAGCTCCTACGAGCAGTACTTC. The chain has TRBV29-1 and TRBJ2-7; no reliable D call. Germline values: CDR1 SQVTM, CDR2 ANQGSEA. V lost 1 base, J lost 0 bases, and 7 bases lay in between. The CDR3 is 13 residues long.

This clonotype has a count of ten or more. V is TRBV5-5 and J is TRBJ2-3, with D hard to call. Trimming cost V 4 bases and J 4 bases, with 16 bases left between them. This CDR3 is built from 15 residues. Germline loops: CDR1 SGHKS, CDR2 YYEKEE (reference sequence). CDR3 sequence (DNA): TGTGCCAGCAGCAAAATCCTACCTCTGGCAGATACGCAGTATTTT. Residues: CASSKILPLADTQYF.

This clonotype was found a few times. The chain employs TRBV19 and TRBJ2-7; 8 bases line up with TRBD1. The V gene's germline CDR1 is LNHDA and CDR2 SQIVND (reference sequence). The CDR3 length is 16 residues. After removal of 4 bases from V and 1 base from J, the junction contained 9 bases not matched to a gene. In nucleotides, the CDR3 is TGTGCCAGTAGTAGATCACCGGGACAGGTTTCCTACGAGCAGTACTTC. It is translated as CASSRSPGQVSYEQYF. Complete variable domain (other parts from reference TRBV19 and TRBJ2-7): DGGITQSPKYLFRKEGQNVTLSCEQNLNHDAMYWYRQDPGQGLRLIYYSQIVNDFQKGDIAEGYSVSREKKESFPLTVTSAQKNPTAFYLCASSRSPGQVSYEQYFGPGTRLTVT.

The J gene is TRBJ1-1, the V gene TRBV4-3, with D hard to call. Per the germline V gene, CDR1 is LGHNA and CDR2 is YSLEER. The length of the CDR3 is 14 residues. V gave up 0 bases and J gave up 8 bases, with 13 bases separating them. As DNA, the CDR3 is TGCGCCAGCAGCCAAGATCTCACTAACTTAGAAGCTTTCTTT. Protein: CASSQDLTNLEAFF.

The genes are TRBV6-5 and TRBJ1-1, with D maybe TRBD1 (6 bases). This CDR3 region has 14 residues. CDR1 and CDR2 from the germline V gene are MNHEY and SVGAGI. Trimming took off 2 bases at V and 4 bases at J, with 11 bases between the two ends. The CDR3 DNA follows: TGTGCCAGCAGTTACGGGGGGCCGATCACTGAAGCTTTCTTT. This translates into CASSYGGPITEAFF.

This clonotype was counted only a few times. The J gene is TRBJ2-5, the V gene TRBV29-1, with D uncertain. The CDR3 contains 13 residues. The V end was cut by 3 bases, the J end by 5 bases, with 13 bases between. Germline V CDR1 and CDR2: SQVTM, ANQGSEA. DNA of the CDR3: TGCAGCGTTGACGGTCCTCAAGGGGAGACCCAGTACTTC. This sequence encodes CSVDGPQGETQYF.

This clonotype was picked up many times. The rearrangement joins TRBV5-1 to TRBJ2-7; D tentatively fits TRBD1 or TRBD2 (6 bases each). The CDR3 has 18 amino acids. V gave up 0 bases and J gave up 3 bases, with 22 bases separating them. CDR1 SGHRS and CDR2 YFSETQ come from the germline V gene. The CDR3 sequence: CASSLAQGTTYSGYEQYF. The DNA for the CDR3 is TGCGCCAGCAGCTTGGCCCAGGGGACAACTTATAGCGGCTACGAGCAGTACTTC. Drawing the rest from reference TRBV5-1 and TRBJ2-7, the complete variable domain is KAGVTQTPRYLIKTRGQQVTLSCSPISGHRSVSWYQQTPGQGLQFLFEYFSETQRNKGNFPGRFSGRQFSNSRSEMNVSTLELGDSALYLCASSLAQGTTYSGYEQYFGPGTRLTVT.

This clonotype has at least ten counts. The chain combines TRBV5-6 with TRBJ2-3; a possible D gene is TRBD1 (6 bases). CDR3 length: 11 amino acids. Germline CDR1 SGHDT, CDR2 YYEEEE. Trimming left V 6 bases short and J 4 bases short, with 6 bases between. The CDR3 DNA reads TGTGCCAGCAAGGGGGCAGATACGCAGTATTTT. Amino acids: CASKGADTQYF.

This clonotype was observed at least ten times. CDR3 protein: CATSDRNRAYEQYF. For the CDR3, the DNA is TGTGCCACCAGTGATCGAAACAGAGCCTACGAGCAGTACTTC. The gene calls are TRBV24-1 and TRBJ2-7; no clear D gene. The germline V and J ends were trimmed by 3 bases and 2 bases, with 10 bases remaining between them. This CDR3 comprises 14 residues. Germline values: CDR1 KGHDR, CDR2 SFDVKD.

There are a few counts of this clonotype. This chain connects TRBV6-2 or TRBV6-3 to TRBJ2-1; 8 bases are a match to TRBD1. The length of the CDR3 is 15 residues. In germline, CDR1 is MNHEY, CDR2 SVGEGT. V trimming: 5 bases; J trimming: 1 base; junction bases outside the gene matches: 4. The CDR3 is CASSPRDRSYNEQFF. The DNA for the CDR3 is TGTGCCAGCAGTCCTCGGGACAGGTCCTACAATGAGCAGTTCTTC.

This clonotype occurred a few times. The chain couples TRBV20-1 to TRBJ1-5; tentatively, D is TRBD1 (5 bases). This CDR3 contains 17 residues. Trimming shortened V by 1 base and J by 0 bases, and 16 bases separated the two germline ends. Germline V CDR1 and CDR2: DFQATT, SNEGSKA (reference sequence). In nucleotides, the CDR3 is TGCAGTGCTAGAGGGCAGGGTAGGGGCTTTAGCAATCAGCCCCAGCATTTT. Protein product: CSARGQGRGFSNQPQHF.

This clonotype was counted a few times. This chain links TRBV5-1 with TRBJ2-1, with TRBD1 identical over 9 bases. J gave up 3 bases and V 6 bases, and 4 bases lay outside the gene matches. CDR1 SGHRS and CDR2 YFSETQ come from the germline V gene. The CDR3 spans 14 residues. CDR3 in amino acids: CASTRTGDYNEQFF. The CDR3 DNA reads TGCGCCAGCACCAGGACAGGGGACTACAATGAGCAGTTCTTC.

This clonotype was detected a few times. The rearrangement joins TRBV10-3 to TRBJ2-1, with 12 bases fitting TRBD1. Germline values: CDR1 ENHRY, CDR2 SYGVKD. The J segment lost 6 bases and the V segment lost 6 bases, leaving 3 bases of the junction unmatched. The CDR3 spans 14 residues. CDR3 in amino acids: CAISGTGGLNEQFF. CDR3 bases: TGTGCCATCAGCGGGACAGGGGGCCTCAATGAGCAGTTCTTC.

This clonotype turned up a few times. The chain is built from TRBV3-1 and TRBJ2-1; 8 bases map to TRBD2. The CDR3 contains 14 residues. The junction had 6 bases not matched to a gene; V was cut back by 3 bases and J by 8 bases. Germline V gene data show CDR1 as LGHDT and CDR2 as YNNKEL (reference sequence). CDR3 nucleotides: TGTGCCAGCAGCCACCGGGGGGGCCCCTATGAGCAGTTCTTC. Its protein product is CASSHRGGPYEQFF.

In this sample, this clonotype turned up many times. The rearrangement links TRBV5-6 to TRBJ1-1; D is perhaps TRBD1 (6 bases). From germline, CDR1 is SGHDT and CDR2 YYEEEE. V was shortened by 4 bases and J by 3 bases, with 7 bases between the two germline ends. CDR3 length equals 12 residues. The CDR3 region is CASSEGDTEAFF. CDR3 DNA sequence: TGTGCCAGCAGCGAGGGGGACACTGAAGCTTTCTTT.

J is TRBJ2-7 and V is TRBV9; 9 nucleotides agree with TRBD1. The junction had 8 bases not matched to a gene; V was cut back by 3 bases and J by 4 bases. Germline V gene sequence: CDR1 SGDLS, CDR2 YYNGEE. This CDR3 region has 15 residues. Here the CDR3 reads CASSARDRVEYEQYF. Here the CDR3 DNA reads TGTGCCAGCAGCGCCCGGGACAGGGTGGAGTACGAGCAGTACTTC.

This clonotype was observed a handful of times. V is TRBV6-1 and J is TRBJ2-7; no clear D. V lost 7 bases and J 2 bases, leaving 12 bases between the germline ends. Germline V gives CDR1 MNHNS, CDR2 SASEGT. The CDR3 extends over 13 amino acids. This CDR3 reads CASTEPNTYEQYF. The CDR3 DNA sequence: TGTGCCAGCACCGAACCCAATACCTACGAGCAGTACTTC.

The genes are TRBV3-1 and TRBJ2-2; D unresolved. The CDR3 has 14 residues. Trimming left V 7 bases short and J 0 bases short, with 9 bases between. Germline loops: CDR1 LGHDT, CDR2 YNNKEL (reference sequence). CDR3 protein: CASIPRANTGELFF. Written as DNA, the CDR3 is TGTGCCAGCATCCCCCGCGCGAACACCGGGGAGCTGTTTTTT. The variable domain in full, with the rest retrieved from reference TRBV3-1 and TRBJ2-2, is DTAVSQTPKYLVTQMGNDKSIKCEQNLGHDTMYWYKQDSKKFLKIMFSYNNKELIINETVPNRFSPKSPDKAHLNLHINSLELGDSAVYFCASIPRANTGELFFGEGSRLTVL.

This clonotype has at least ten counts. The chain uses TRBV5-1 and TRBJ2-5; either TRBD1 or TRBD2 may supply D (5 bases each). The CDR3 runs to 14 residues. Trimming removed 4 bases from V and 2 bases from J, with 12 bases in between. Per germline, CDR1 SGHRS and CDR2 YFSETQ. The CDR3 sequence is CASSLGAAQETQYF. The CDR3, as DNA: TGCGCCAGCAGCCTCGGGGCAGCGCAAGAGACCCAGTACTTC.

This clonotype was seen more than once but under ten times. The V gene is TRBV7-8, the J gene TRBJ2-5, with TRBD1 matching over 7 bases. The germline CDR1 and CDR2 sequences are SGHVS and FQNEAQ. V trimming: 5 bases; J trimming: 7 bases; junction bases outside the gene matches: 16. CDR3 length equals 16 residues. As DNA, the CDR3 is TGTGCCAGCAGCAGGGACAGCCTTGGGTTGTTGGGGACCCAGTACTTC. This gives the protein CASSRDSLGLLGTQYF.

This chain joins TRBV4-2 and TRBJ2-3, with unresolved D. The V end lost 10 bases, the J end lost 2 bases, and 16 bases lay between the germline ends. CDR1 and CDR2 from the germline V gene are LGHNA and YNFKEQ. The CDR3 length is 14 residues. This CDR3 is CAMGPGLPTDTQYF. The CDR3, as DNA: TGTGCCATGGGCCCCGGGCTCCCCACAGATACGCAGTATTTT.

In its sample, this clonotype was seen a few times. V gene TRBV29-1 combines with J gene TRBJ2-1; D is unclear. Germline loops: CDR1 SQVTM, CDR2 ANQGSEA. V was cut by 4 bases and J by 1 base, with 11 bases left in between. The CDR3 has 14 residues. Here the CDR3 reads CSVAPSFSYNEQFF. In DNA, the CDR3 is TGCAGCGTTGCTCCTTCTTTTTCCTACAATGAGCAGTTCTTC.

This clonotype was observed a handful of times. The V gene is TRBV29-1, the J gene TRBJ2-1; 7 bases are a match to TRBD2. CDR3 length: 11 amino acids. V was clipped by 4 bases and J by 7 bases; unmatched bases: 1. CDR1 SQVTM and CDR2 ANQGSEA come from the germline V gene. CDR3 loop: CSVAGGNEQFF. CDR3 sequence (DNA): TGCAGCGTTGCCGGGGGGAATGAGCAGTTCTTC.

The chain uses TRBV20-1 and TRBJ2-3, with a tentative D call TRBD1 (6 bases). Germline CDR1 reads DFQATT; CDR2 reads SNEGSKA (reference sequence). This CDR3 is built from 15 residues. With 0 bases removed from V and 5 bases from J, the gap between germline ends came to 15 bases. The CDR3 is CSAREAQGLGDTQYF. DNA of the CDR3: TGCAGTGCTAGAGAGGCCCAGGGGCTAGGAGATACGCAGTATTTT.

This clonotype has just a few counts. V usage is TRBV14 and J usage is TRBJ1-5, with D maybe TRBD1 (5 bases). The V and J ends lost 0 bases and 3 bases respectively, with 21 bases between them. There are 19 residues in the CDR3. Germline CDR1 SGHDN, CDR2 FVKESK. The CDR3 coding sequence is TGTGCCAGCAGCCAAGATCCTCAGGGAGTCGGCACCCACAATCAGCCCCAGCATTTT. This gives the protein CASSQDPQGVGTHNQPQHF.

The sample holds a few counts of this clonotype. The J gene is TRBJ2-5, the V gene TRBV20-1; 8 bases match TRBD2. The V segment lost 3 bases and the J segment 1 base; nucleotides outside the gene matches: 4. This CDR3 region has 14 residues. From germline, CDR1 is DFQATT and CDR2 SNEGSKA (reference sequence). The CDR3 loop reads CSASGGGSQETQYF. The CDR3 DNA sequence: TGCAGTGCTAGCGGGGGGGGCAGCCAAGAGACCCAGTACTTC.

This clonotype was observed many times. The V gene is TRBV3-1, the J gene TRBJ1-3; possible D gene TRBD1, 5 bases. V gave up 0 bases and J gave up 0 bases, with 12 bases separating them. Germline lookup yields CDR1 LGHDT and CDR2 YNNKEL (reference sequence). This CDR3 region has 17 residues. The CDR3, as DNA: TGTGCCAGCAGCCAAGATGTTTGGACAAGCTCTGGAAACACCATATATTTT. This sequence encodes CASSQDVWTSSGNTIYF.

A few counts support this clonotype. The CDR3 here is CAISDTSEITDTQYF. CDR3 nucleotide sequence: TGTGCCATCAGTGATACTAGCGAGATCACAGATACGCAGTATTTT. This chain joins TRBV10-3 and TRBJ2-3; TRBD2 agrees at 7 bases. V lost 3 bases and J lost 2; bases outside the gene matches: 5. The germline V gene has CDR1 ENHRY and CDR2 SYGVKD. CDR3 length: 15 residues.